Described below is a single TCR beta chain sequence and its context. Its antigen is unknown. Clones were sequenced by immunoSEQ multiplex PCR, and TCRdb holds only the in-frame ones, with some missing. The sample yields about 140,000 clones, just over 90% seen once. These data originate in a study of OX40 agonist ivuxolimab in advanced cancers. Study as a whole: Among those treated, three patients had partial responses, one with hepatocellular carcinoma and two with cutaneous melanoma. Study-level findings and limits: On average, CD8+ T cells had more expanded clones than CD4+. In the 0.1 to 3.0 mg/kg range, CD4+ and CD8+ blood T cells had expanded clonally by week 6.

Drawing of blood for sampling happened at baseline, at cycle 4 day 1, and at cycle 7 day 1. The receptor was derived from an adult with an advanced solid tumor such as melanoma, head and neck, liver or kidney cancer. The sequencing used CD4+ or CD8+ T cells sorted from blood, collected in a trial of the OX40 agonist ivuxolimab.

The CDR3 sequence is CASSEGASYTGELFF. The CDR3 nucleotides read TGTGCCAGCAGTGAGGGGGCTAGCTACACCGGGGAGCTGTTTTTT. The chain has TRBV2 and TRBJ2-2; TRBD1 might be the D (6 bases). V was trimmed by 3 bases and J by 3 bases, leaving 11 bases between them. Germline-derived CDR1 and CDR2 are SNHLY and FYNNEI. The CDR3 runs to 15 residues.